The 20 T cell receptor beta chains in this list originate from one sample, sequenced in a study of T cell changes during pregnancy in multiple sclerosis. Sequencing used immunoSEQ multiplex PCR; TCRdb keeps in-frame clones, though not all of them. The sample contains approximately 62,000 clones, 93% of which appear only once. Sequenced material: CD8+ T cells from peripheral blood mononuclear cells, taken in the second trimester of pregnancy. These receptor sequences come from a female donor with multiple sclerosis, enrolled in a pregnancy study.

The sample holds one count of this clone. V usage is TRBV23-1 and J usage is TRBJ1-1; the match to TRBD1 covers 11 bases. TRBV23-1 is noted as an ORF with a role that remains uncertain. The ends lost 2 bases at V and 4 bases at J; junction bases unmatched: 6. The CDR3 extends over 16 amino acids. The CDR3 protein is CASSQIGQGACTEAFF. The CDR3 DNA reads TGCGCCAGCAGTCAAATAGGACAGGGGGCTTGCACTGAAGCTTTCTTT.

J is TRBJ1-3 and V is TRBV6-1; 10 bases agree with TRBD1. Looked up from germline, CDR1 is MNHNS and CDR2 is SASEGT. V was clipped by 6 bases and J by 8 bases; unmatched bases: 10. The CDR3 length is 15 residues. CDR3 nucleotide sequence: TGTGCCAGCAGGGTCCCGGGACAGGGGAAGGACACCATATATTTT. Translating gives CASRVPGQGKDTIYF.

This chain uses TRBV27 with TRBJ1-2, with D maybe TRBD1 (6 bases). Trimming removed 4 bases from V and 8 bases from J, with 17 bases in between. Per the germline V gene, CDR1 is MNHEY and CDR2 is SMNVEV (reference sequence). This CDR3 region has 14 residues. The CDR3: CASSSAGESGGYTF. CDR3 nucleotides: TGTGCCAGCAGTTCAGCAGGGGAATCGGGAGGCTACACCTTC.

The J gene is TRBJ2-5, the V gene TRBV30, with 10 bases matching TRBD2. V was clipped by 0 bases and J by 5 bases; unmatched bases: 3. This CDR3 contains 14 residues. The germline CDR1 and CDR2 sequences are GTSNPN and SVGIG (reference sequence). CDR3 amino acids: CAWSVQGLAETQYF. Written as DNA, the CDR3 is TGTGCCTGGAGTGTACAGGGACTAGCGGAGACCCAGTACTTC. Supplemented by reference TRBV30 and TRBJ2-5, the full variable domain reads SQTIHQWPATLVQPVGSPLSLECTVEGTSNPNLYWYRQAAGRGLQLLFYSVGIGQISSEVPQNLSASRPQDRQFILSSKKLLLSDSGFYLCAWSVQGLAETQYFGPGTRLLVL.

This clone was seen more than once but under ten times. The CDR3 is CAGRGENTEAFF. The CDR3 bases are TGTGCCGGAAGGGGCGAGAACACTGAAGCTTTCTTT. This chain links TRBV7-8 with TRBJ1-1; a possible D gene is TRBD1 (5 bases). Trimming shortened V by 11 bases and J by 1 base, and 11 bases separated the two germline ends. The CDR3 totals 12 residues. Germline CDR1 reads SGHVS; CDR2 reads FQNEAQ.

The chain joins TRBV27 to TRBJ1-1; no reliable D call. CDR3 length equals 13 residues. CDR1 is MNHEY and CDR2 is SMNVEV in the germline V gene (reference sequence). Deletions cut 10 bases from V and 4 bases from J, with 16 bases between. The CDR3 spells CATHPGGSTEAFF. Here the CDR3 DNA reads TGTGCCACCCACCCCGGCGGGAGCACTGAAGCTTTCTTT.

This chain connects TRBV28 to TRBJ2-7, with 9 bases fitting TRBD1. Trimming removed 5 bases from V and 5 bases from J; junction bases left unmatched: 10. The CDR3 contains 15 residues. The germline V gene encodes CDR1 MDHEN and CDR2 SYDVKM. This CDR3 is CASSRGQGFFDEQYF. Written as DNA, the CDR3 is TGTGCCAGCAGTAGGGGACAGGGCTTCTTTGACGAGCAGTACTTC.

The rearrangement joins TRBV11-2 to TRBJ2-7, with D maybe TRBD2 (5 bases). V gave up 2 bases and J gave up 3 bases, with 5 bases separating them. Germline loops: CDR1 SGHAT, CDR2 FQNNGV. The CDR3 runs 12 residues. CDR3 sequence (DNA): TGTGCCAGCAGCTTACGGGACTACGAGCAGTACTTC. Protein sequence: CASSLRDYEQYF.

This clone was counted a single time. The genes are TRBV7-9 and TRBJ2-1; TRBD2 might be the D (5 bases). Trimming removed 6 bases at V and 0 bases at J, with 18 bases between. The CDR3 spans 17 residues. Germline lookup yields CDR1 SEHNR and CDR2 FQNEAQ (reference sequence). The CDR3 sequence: CASRPAPLASSYNEQFF. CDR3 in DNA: TGTGCCAGCAGACCAGCTCCGCTAGCCAGCTCCTACAATGAGCAGTTCTTC.

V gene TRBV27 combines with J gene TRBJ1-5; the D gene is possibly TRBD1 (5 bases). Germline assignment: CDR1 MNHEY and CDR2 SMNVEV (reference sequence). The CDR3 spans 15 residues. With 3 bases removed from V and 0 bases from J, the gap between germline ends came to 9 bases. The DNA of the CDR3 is TGTGCCAGCAGTTTTGGGGCAGATAGCAATCAGCCCCAGCATTTT. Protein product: CASSFGADSNQPQHF.

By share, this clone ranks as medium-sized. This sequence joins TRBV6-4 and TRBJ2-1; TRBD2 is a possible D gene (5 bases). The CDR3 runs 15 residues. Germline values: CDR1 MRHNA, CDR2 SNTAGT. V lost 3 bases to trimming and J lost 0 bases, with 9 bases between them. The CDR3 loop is CASSDAGSSYNEQFF. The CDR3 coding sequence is TGTGCCAGCAGTGATGCGGGCAGCTCCTACAATGAGCAGTTCTTC.

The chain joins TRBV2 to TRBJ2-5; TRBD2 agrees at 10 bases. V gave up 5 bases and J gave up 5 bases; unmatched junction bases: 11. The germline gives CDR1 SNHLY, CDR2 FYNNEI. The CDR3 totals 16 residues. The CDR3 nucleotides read TGTGCCAGCAGTCAACTTCTAGCGGGAGTCCGGGAGACCCAGTACTTC. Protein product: CASSQLLAGVRETQYF.

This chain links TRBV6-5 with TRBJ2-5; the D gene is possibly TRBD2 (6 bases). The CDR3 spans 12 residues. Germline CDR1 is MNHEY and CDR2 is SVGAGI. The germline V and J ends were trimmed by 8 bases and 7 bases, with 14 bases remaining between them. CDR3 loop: CASRALGGTQYF. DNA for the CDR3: TGTGCCAGCCGGGCCCTGGGAGGGACCCAGTACTTC.

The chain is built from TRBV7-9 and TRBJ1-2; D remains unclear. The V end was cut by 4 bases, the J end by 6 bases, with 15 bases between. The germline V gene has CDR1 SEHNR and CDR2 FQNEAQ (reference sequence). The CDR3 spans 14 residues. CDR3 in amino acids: CASSSLVEGNGYTF. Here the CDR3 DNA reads TGTGCCAGCAGCTCTCTGGTGGAGGGCAATGGCTACACCTTC. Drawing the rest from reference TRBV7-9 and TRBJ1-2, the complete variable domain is DTGVSQNPRHKITKRGQNVTFRCDPISEHNRLYWYRQTLGQGPEFLTYFQNEAQLEKSRLLSDRFSAERPKGSFSTLEIQRTEQGDSAMYLCASSSLVEGNGYTFGSGTRLTVV.

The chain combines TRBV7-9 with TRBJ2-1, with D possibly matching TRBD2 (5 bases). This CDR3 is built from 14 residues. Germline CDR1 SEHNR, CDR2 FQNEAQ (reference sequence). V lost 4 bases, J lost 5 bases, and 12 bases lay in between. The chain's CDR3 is CASSSFPGDNEQFF. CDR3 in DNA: TGTGCCAGCAGCTCCTTTCCCGGGGACAATGAGCAGTTCTTC.

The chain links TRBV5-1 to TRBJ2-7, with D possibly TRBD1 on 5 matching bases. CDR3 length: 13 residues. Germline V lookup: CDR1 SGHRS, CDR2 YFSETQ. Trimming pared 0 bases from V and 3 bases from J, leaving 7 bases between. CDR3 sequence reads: CASSLVTGYEQYF. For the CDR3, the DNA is TGCGCCAGCAGCTTGGTTACAGGCTACGAGCAGTACTTC.

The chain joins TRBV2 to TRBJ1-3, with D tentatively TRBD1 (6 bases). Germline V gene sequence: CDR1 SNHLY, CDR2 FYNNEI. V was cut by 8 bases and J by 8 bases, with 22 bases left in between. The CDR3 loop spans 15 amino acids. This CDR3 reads CASPGGLDSRDTIYF. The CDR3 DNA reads TGTGCCAGCCCGGGGGGCCTTGATAGTCGGGACACCATATATTTT.

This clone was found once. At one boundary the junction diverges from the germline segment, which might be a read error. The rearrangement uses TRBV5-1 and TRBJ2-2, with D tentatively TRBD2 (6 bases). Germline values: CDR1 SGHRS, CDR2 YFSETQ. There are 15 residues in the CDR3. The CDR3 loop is CASSYPGGGTGELFF. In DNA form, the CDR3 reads TGCGCCAGTAGCTACCCTGGTGGGGGGACCGGGGAGCTGTTTTTT.

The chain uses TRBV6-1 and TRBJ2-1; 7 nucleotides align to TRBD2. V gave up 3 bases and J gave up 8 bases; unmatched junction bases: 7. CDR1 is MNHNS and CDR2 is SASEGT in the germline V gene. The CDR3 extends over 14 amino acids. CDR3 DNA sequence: TGTGCCAGCAGTGATTTGACTAGCTTAGATGAGCAGTTCTTC. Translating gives CASSDLTSLDEQFF.

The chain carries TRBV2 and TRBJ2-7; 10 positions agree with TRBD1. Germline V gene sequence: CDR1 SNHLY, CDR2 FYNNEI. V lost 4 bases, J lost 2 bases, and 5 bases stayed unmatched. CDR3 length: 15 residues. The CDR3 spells CASSAGTGVPYEQYF. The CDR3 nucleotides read TGTGCCAGCAGTGCTGGGACAGGGGTTCCCTACGAGCAGTACTTC.